The next 5 T cell receptor beta chains were all read from a single sample in a study of OX40 agonist ivuxolimab in advanced cancers. Method: immunoSEQ multiplex PCR; TCRdb's copy keeps in-frame clones and lacks some. Among more than 45,000 clones listed, 85% to 90% were seen once. Sequencing used CD4+ or CD8+ T cells sorted from blood, obtained in a trial of the OX40 agonist ivuxolimab. These receptors originate from an adult with an advanced solid tumor such as melanoma, head and neck, liver or kidney cancer.

This clone has just a few counts. The chain uses TRBV7-3 and TRBJ2-7; D remains unclear. The germline V gene encodes CDR1 SGHTA and CDR2 FQGTGA. V shed 0 bases and J shed 2 bases, with 8 bases lying between them. CDR3 size: 14 residues. CDR3: CASSLTSGPYEQYF. CDR3 nucleotide sequence: TGTGCCAGCAGCTTAACGTCCGGACCCTACGAGCAGTACTTC.

V gene TRBV18 combines with J gene TRBJ2-3; D may be TRBD2 (6 bases). Trimming took 1 base from V and 4 from J, leaving 21 bases between them. The germline V gene encodes CDR1 KGHSH and CDR2 LQKENI. This CDR3 contains 18 residues. The DNA of the CDR3 is TGTGCCAGCTCACCACGAGTAGCGGCTAACCGTTCACCAGATACGCAGTATTTT. Amino acid sequence: CASSPRVAANRSPDTQYF.

The count of this clone is one. This chain uses TRBV5-4 with TRBJ2-6; D not certain. CDR3 length: 17 residues. Germline V lookup: CDR1 SGHNT, CDR2 YYREEE (reference sequence). Trimming cost V 3 bases and J 4 bases, with 17 bases left between them. The CDR3 here is CASSSVAPNEGANVLTF. In DNA form, the CDR3 reads TGTGCCAGCAGCTCGGTGGCCCCGAACGAAGGGGCCAACGTCCTGACTTTC.

Turning to this clone: One end of the junction varies from germline; a read error may be responsible. Other DNA sequences of this sample code for an identical CDR3. The rearrangement links TRBV4-2 to TRBJ2-5; no clear D gene. The length of the CDR3 is 12 residues. The germline V gene has CDR1 LGHNA and CDR2 YNFKEQ. The CDR3 DNA follows: TGTGCCAGCAGCCAAGATGCGAACTCCCCGGACTTC. Translated, it gives CASSQDANSPDF.

The rearrangement uses TRBV27 and TRBJ1-2, with D uncertain. Per the germline V gene, CDR1 is MNHEY and CDR2 is SMNVEV (reference sequence). This CDR3 comprises 13 residues. Trimming stripped 3 bases from V and 7 bases from J, with 12 bases between. The CDR3 nucleotides read TGTGCCAGCAGTTTCCGTTGGGGATCTGGCTACACCTTC. This codes for CASSFRWGSGYTF.